Below, 24 T cell receptor beta chains from the same sample are listed, as sequenced in a study of blood T cells in healthy people across ages. PCR was performed a second time for roughly 7 to 12 cycles using a sample-barcoded 5' primer and a J-beta primer mix. One entry per CDR3 protein results from TCRdb running MiXCR on the 5' RACE reads. The table shows roughly 1,800,000 distinct CDR3 sequences, with 49% occurring only once. Sequencing input: blood. These receptors all stem from a woman aged 40-49 years in good health.

This clonotype was seen only once. The J gene is TRBJ2-3, the V gene TRBV20-1; weak D call: TRBD2 (7 bases). CDR3 length equals 12 residues. Germline values: CDR1 DFQATT, CDR2 SNEGSKA (reference sequence). V lost 3 bases, J lost 14 bases, and 18 bases lay in between. The CDR3 coding sequence is TGCAGTGCTAGGGGGAGGGGGGAACGGTCGTATTTT. Translation: CSARGRGERSYF.

The chain uses TRBV27 and TRBJ1-5; no definite D call. The CDR3 has 14 residues. Trimming stripped 4 bases from V and 5 bases from J, with 12 bases between. Germline CDR1 reads MNHEY; CDR2 reads SMNVEV (reference sequence). CDR3 sequence (DNA): TGTGCCAGCAGTTCGGACTCCTTGCATCAGCCCCAGCATTTT. It is translated as CASSSDSLHQPQHF.

Note on this clonotype: Its ends do not fully match the called genes, so a read error is possible. The chain uses TRBV29-1 and TRBJ2-1; 9 nucleotides agree with TRBD1. This CDR3 comprises 16 residues. Germline CDR1 SQVTM, CDR2 ANQGSEA. The CDR3 coding sequence is TGCGGCGTTGAAGCCCCACCGGGACAGGGCTTCAATGAGCAGTTCTTC. Encoded protein: CGVEAPPGQGFNEQFF.

About this clonotype: The junction shows a germline mismatch at one end, possibly a read error. The rearrangement links TRBV20-1 to TRBJ2-1; D possibly corresponds to TRBD2 (6 bases). The CDR3 totals 17 residues. From germline, CDR1 is DFQATT and CDR2 SNEGSKA (reference sequence). CDR3 nucleotide sequence: TGCAGTGCCAGAGGACGCGGTGGGGGGAGCTCCTACAATGAGCAGTTCTTC. Its protein product is CSARGRGGGSSYNEQFF.

The chain joins TRBV21-1 to TRBJ2-1. TRBV21-1 is a known pseudogene. CDR3 length: 13 residues. The CDR3 region is CASSKVARSGQFF. The CDR3, as DNA: TGTGCCAGCAGCAAAGTGGCAAGGTCGGGGCAGTTCTTC.

The chain links TRBV2 to TRBJ2-3; 11 bases align to TRBD2. CDR3 length equals 19 residues. V lost 6 bases, J lost 0 bases, and 14 bases stayed unmatched. The V gene's germline CDR1 is SNHLY and CDR2 FYNNEI. The CDR3 nucleotides read TGTGCCAGCAGAGAAATCCGGGTACTAGCGGGGGACAGCACAGATACGCAGTATTTT. This encodes CASREIRVLAGDSTDTQYF. Full variable domain (rest looked up from reference TRBV2 and TRBJ2-3): EPEVTQTPSHQVTQMGQEVILRCVPISNHLYFYWYRQILGQKVEFLVSFYNNEISEKSEIFDDQFSVERPDGSNFTLKIRSTKLEDSAMYFCASREIRVLAGDSTDTQYFGPGTRLTVL.

The chain links TRBV29-1 to TRBJ2-7; 7 positions agree with TRBD1. V lost 6 bases to trimming and J lost 3 bases; unmatched junction nucleotides: 2. The CDR3 has 11 amino acids. Germline CDR1 reads SQVTM; CDR2 reads ANQGSEA. The CDR3 spells CSVNRGYEQYF. In DNA form, the CDR3 reads TGCAGCGTGAACAGGGGCTACGAGCAGTACTTC.

The V gene is TRBV11-2, the J gene TRBJ2-3; TRBD2 aligns across 12 bases. Germline V CDR1 and CDR2: SGHAT, FQNNGV. J gave up 7 bases and V 5 bases, and 10 bases lay outside the gene matches. The CDR3 runs to 16 residues. CDR3 residues: CASSTTASGGANTQYF. CDR3 nucleotide sequence: TGTGCCAGCAGCACCACTGCTAGCGGGGGGGCCAATACGCAGTATTTT.

The V call is TRBV6-2 or TRBV6-3, the J call TRBJ1-2; D is undetermined. V lost 5 bases and J 4 bases, leaving 8 bases between the germline ends. The germline gives CDR1 MNHEY, CDR2 SVGEGT. CDR3 length equals 12 residues. The CDR3 DNA sequence: TGTGCCAGCAGTCAGGCCGTCTATGGCTACACCTTC. Protein: CASSQAVYGYTF.

This clonotype was observed a few times. This chain joins TRBV3-1 and TRBJ1-6, with D uncertain. V lost 4 bases and J 10 bases, leaving 11 bases between the germline ends. The CDR3 runs 13 residues. CDR1 LGHDT and CDR2 YNNKEL come from the germline V gene (reference sequence). CDR3: CASSPRSRSPLHF. In DNA, the CDR3 is TGTGCCAGCAGCCCCAGATCGCGGTCACCCCTCCACTTT.

This clonotype showed up just a few times. The chain uses TRBV7-3 and TRBJ2-1; TRBD1 matches at 9 bases. The CDR3 is 14 amino acids. Germline CDR1 reads SGHTA; CDR2 reads FQGTGA. Trimming at V came to 2 bases and at J to 9 bases, leaving 5 bases not matched to a gene. In DNA form, the CDR3 reads TGTGCCAGCAGCTTAGGGACAGGGACGGGTGAGCAGTTCTTC. Amino acid sequence: CASSLGTGTGEQFF.

This clonotype showed up just once. This may be a read error, as it is one base from a much larger clone. The J gene is TRBJ2-5, the V gene TRBV10-3; D perhaps matches TRBD2 (6 bases). V shed 4 bases and J shed 0 bases, with 6 bases lying between them. This CDR3 comprises 13 residues. Germline values: CDR1 ENHRY, CDR2 SYGVKD. The chain's CDR3 is CAISGGDQETQYF. The DNA of the CDR3 is TGTGCCATCAGTGGGGGGGACCAAGAGACCCAGTACTTC.

This clonotype appeared a few times. CDR3: CSVEDRGQGAQEQYF. For the CDR3, the DNA is TGCAGCGTTGAAGATCGGGGACAGGGGGCGCAGGAGCAGTACTTC. V and J are TRBV29-1 and TRBJ2-4, with TRBD1 identical over 12 bases. Per the germline V gene, CDR1 is SQVTM and CDR2 is ANQGSEA. V lost 0 bases, J lost 13 bases, and 10 bases stayed unmatched. The CDR3 has 15 amino acids.

V and J are TRBV2 and TRBJ2-7, with D possibly being TRBD2 (6 bases). The CDR3 runs to 17 residues. Germline V gives CDR1 SNHLY, CDR2 FYNNEI. V was cut by 0 bases and J by 0 bases, with 15 bases left in between. The CDR3 protein is CASSEALGGTSSYEQYF. CDR3 nucleotides: TGTGCCAGCAGTGAAGCGCTCGGCGGGACGTCCTCCTACGAGCAGTACTTC.

This clonotype was observed a few times. The chain uses TRBV6-6 and TRBJ2-3; 9 bases align to TRBD1. Per the germline V gene, CDR1 is MNHNY and CDR2 is SVGAGI (reference sequence). CDR3 size: 16 residues. V shed 6 bases, J shed 3 bases, and the junction held 10 bases outside the gene matches. CDR3 protein: CASRGDRAGRTDTQYF. CDR3 sequence (DNA): TGTGCCAGCAGGGGGGACAGGGCCGGTCGGACAGATACGCAGTATTTT.

This rearrangement joins TRBV12-3 or TRBV12-4 to TRBJ1-4; 7 bases are a match to TRBD1. Trimming removed 2 bases from V and 7 bases from J; junction bases left unmatched: 10. The CDR3 sequence is 16 residues long. For the CDR3, the DNA is TGTGCCAGCAGTTTACGACAGGGTGATCGGGGTGAAAAACTGTTTTTT. Amino acid sequence: CASSLRQGDRGEKLFF.

There are many counts of this clonotype. V usage is TRBV7-2 and J usage is TRBJ2-4; TRBD1 is a possible D gene (5 bases). Germline V gene lookup returns CDR1 SGHTA and CDR2 FQGNSA. CDR3 length: 13 amino acids. V lost 3 bases, J lost 13 bases, and 16 bases lay in between. CDR3 sequence (DNA): TGTGCCAGCAGCTTTGACAGTCTGTTGGAGCAGTACTTC. Its translation is CASSFDSLLEQYF.

This chain uses TRBV25-1 with TRBJ2-5; D is perhaps TRBD2 (6 bases). CDR1 is MGHDK and CDR2 is SYGVNS in the germline V gene. The CDR3 runs 15 residues. V lost 1 base and J 5 bases, leaving 14 bases between the germline ends. CDR3 DNA: TGTGCCAGCAGTGAATCAACCGGGAGACGGGAGACCCAGTACTTC. Amino acid sequence: CASSESTGRRETQYF.

This clonotype was found a few times. The chain carries TRBV28 and TRBJ2-5; 8 bases line up with TRBD2. Trimming at V came to 4 bases and at J to 4 bases, leaving 14 bases not matched to a gene. Germline CDR1 is MDHEN and CDR2 is SYDVKM. The CDR3 is made up of 17 amino acids. This chain's CDR3 is CASSSVSRGGDLETQYF. The DNA of the CDR3 is TGTGCCAGCAGTTCGGTCTCACGGGGGGGCGACTTAGAGACCCAGTACTTC. Full variable domain (outside the CDR3, taken from reference TRBV28 and TRBJ2-5): DVKVTQSSRYLVKRTGEKVFLECVQDMDHENMFWYRQDPGLGLRLIYFSYDVKMKEKGDIPEGYSVSREKKERFSLILESASTNQTSMYLCASSSVSRGGDLETQYFGPGTRLLVL.

This sequence joins TRBV10-3 and TRBJ2-5; TRBD1 is a possible D gene (6 bases). The CDR3 consists of 14 residues. The V gene lost 10 bases and the J gene lost 7 bases, with 22 bases spanning the gap. Germline-derived CDR1 and CDR2 are ENHRY and SYGVKD. CDR3 sequence (DNA): TGTGCCACGACAGGTGGGGCCAGAGTTGGGACCCAGTACTTC. Translating it yields CATTGGARVGTQYF.

This clonotype turned up a few times. The chain joins TRBV7-9 to TRBJ2-6; D possibly corresponds to TRBD1 (6 bases). The CDR3 has 18 amino acids. Germline-derived CDR1 and CDR2 are SEHNR and FQNEAQ (reference sequence). V dropped 4 bases and J dropped 0 bases, with 16 bases sitting between them. CDR3 sequence reads: CASSSGTLSFSGANVLTF. The DNA for the CDR3 is TGTGCCAGCAGCTCCGGGACACTCTCCTTCTCTGGGGCCAACGTCCTGACTTTC.

This clonotype has a handful of counts. The chain has TRBV4-1 and TRBJ1-1; the D gene is possibly TRBD1 (6 bases). The V end lost 0 bases, the J end lost 4 bases, and 15 bases lay between the germline ends. This CDR3 has 16 residues. Germline values: CDR1 MGHRA, CDR2 YSYEKL. In DNA form, the CDR3 reads TGCGCCAGCAGCCAAGATCGGCAGGGGCGGGCCACTGAAGCTTTCTTT. Translation gives CASSQDRQGRATEAFF.

This chain uses TRBV28 with TRBJ1-2; weak D call: TRBD1 (6 bases). The CDR3 runs to 16 residues. Germline V CDR1 and CDR2: MDHEN, SYDVKM. Trimming took off 4 bases at V and 7 bases at J, with 22 bases between the two ends. Here the CDR3 reads CASSSLATGGPIGYTF. The DNA of the CDR3 is TGTGCCAGCAGTTCCCTGGCAACGGGGGGGCCTATTGGCTACACCTTC.

This clonotype has only a few counts. This rearrangement joins TRBV29-1 to TRBJ2-7; D might be TRBD1 or TRBD2, each matching 5 bases. Germline CDR1 reads SQVTM; CDR2 reads ANQGSEA. The CDR3 has 13 residues. V was pared by 6 bases and J by 1 base, with 13 bases between. This chain's CDR3 is CSVWRGASYEQYF. CDR3 DNA sequence: TGCAGCGTCTGGAGAGGGGCTTCCTACGAGCAGTACTTC.